This TCR beta chain was profiled in a study of PD-L1 blockade in urothelial cancer. Study-level background: Every 3 weeks, patients received intravenous atezolizumab 1,200 mg, beginning 2014. About 90% of the 29 patients were men whose urothelial cancer was bladder-origin.

Locally advanced or metastatic urothelial carcinoma affected the patients. The investigators introduced synthetic TCR analog templates into each PCR as spikes. The data were produced by immunoSEQ multiplex PCR, yet TCRdb's version contains in-frame clones alone and is incomplete. Of some 41,000 clones listed, about 91% are singletons. Trimming stripped 2 bases from V and 6 bases from J, with 7 bases between. The CDR3 loop spans 12 amino acids. Germline values: CDR1 SGHNT, CDR2 YYREEE (reference sequence). This chain uses TRBV5-4 with TRBJ2-3, with D unclear. Sequenced here: PBMCs, sampled around atezolizumab (anti-PD-L1) treatment. The clonotype originates from a man older than 75 with urothelial cancer. The CDR3 is CASSLSRDTQYF. CDR3 coding DNA: TGTGCCAGCAGCTTATCGAGGGATACGCAGTATTTT.